These 21 T cell receptor beta chains were all obtained from the same sample, sequenced in a study of shared clonotypes between healthy human individuals. The assay was immunoSEQ multiplex PCR, and TCRdb's table has in-frame clones only and misses some. The sample holds about 1.5 million clones, approximately 98% seen once. The material sequenced was naive CD4+ T cells sorted from blood. As to subset: CD45RA+ positively selected. These receptors were collected from a man aged 30 to 45 in good health.

This clone appeared once. The chain links TRBV6-5 to TRBJ2-1, with D perhaps TRBD2 (6 bases). V lost 9 bases and J lost 9, with 12 bases in between. The CDR3 is 11 residues long. Germline CDR1 and CDR2: MNHEY and SVGAGI. Written as DNA, the CDR3 is TGTGCCAGTTCGGGAGTCAGTGAGCAGTTCTTC. It yields the protein CASSGVSEQFF.

This rearrangement joins TRBV9 to TRBJ2-7; 9 bases match TRBD1. Trimming removed 4 bases from V and 1 base from J; junction bases left unmatched: 6. CDR3 length equals 15 residues. Looked up from germline, CDR1 is SGDLS and CDR2 is YYNGEE. The CDR3 sequence is CASSPDRGRSYEQYF. The CDR3 DNA is TGTGCCAGCAGCCCGGACAGGGGACGATCCTACGAGCAGTACTTC.

This clone was detected only once. This chain uses TRBV19 with TRBJ1-5; tentative D call: TRBD1 (6 bases). V was cut by 6 bases and J by 7 bases, with 16 bases left in between. Per the germline V gene, CDR1 is LNHDA and CDR2 is SQIVND (reference sequence). The CDR3 is 14 residues long. The CDR3 spells CASSLRDMRQPQHF. The CDR3 DNA is TGTGCCAGTAGCCTCCGGGACATGCGGCAGCCCCAGCATTTT.

This clone was detected only once. V is TRBV5-1 and J is TRBJ1-3; tentatively, D is TRBD1 (6 bases). The ends were cut back, 0 bases at V and 0 bases at J, with 10 bases in the middle. Germline V gives CDR1 SGHRS, CDR2 YFSETQ. This CDR3 has 16 residues. CDR3 sequence (DNA): TGCGCCAGCAGCTTGGTGGAGACAGGCTCTGGAAACACCATATATTTT. This gives the protein CASSLVETGSGNTIYF.

The chain combines TRBV5-1 with TRBJ2-1; D is unclear. CDR1 SGHRS and CDR2 YFSETQ come from the germline V gene. The CDR3 is 14 residues long. V lost 0 bases and J 5 bases, leaving 9 bases between the germline ends. The CDR3 protein is CASSLGSGDNEQFF. The CDR3, as DNA: TGCGCCAGCAGCTTGGGTTCGGGTGACAATGAGCAGTTCTTC.

The genes are TRBV5-1 and TRBJ2-7, with TRBD1 identical over 9 bases. Looked up from germline, CDR1 is SGHRS and CDR2 is YFSETQ. The CDR3 length is 16 residues. J gave up 2 bases and V 0 bases, and 6 bases lay outside the gene matches. CDR3 sequence (DNA): TGCGCCAGCAGCTTGGTCGGGACAGGGCCCACCTACGAGCAGTACTTC. Its protein is CASSLVGTGPTYEQYF.

V and J are TRBV9 and TRBJ1-3, with TRBD1 identical over 9 bases. The CDR3 sequence is 15 residues long. Germline-derived CDR1 and CDR2 are SGDLS and YYNGEE. With 0 bases clipped from V and 4 bases from J, the junction kept 2 bases outside the gene matches. CDR3 region: CASSVGTGDGNTIYF. The DNA of the CDR3 is TGTGCCAGCAGCGTAGGGACAGGGGACGGAAACACCATATATTTT.

The chain employs TRBV10-1 and TRBJ2-7, with D possibly called TRBD1 or TRBD2 (5 bases each). Germline CDR1 and CDR2: WNHNN and SYGVQD (reference sequence). The CDR3 consists of 15 residues. V was cut by 6 bases and J by 2 bases, with 17 bases left in between. The CDR3 coding sequence is TGCGCCAGCAGCAGTCCTGGGGGAGATCCCTACGAGCAGTACTTC. Its protein is CASSSPGGDPYEQYF.

The gene calls are TRBV27 and TRBJ1-2, with D possibly TRBD1 on 5 matching bases. CDR3 size: 13 residues. The germline gives CDR1 MNHEY, CDR2 SMNVEV (reference sequence). V was trimmed by 2 bases and J by 3 bases, leaving 7 bases between them. For the CDR3, the DNA is TGTGCCAGCAGTTTAAGGGGCGACTATGGCTACACCTTC. This translates into CASSLRGDYGYTF.

The J gene is TRBJ2-7, the V gene TRBV28; 9 bases align to TRBD1. The CDR3 has 17 residues. Germline trimming cut 7 bases from V and 6 bases from J; bases unmatched to any gene: 19. CDR1 is MDHEN and CDR2 is SYDVKM in the germline V gene. The CDR3 region is CASNPPGWDRASIEQYF. In nucleotides, the CDR3 is TGTGCCAGCAATCCGCCCGGCTGGGACAGGGCATCGATCGAGCAGTACTTC.

The gene calls are TRBV5-1 and TRBJ2-7; 8 bases are shared with TRBD1. Trimming removed 2 bases from V and 1 base from J; junction bases left unmatched: 8. Germline values: CDR1 SGHRS, CDR2 YFSETQ. The CDR3 consists of 16 residues. The DNA for the CDR3 is TGCGCCAGCAGCTTTGGCTTGACAGGGGTTTCCTACGAGCAGTACTTC. Encoded protein: CASSFGLTGVSYEQYF.

This clone was recorded once. J is TRBJ2-1 and V is TRBV28, with D maybe TRBD2 (5 bases). Germline-derived CDR1 and CDR2 are MDHEN and SYDVKM. The CDR3 length is 15 residues. Deletions cut 7 bases from V and 3 bases from J, with 16 bases between. This chain's CDR3 is CASNPPGSGYNEQFF. For the CDR3, the DNA is TGTGCCAGCAATCCCCCCGGCAGCGGCTACAATGAGCAGTTCTTC.

The V call is TRBV7-2, the J call TRBJ2-3, with D possibly being TRBD1 (5 bases). This CDR3 has 12 residues. Trimming took off 5 bases at V and 6 bases at J, with 9 bases between the two ends. The germline V gene has CDR1 SGHTA and CDR2 FQGNSA. CDR3 sequence: CASSQRGDTQYF. DNA of the CDR3: TGTGCCAGCAGCCAAAGGGGTGATACGCAGTATTTT.

In regard to this clone: The same CDR3 also results from other DNA sequences found in this sample. The chain employs TRBV28 and TRBJ2-7; D unclear. Germline V gene lookup returns CDR1 MDHEN and CDR2 SYDVKM. The CDR3 covers 11 residues. Trimming removed 4 bases at V and 3 bases at J, with 4 bases between. The CDR3 protein is CASSSFYEQYF. The CDR3 DNA reads as TGTGCCAGCAGTTCTTTCTACGAGCAGTACTTC.

The V gene is TRBV27, the J gene TRBJ2-3, with TRBD2 matching 11 bases. The CDR3 sequence is 15 residues long. With 6 bases clipped from V and 0 bases from J, the junction kept 2 bases outside the gene matches. Germline V gene lookup returns CDR1 MNHEY and CDR2 SMNVEV (reference sequence). The CDR3 region has the DNA TGTGCCAGCAGGGGGACTAGCGGTAGCACAGATACGCAGTATTTT. Translating gives CASRGTSGSTDTQYF.

Comment on this clone: Additional DNA sequences in this sample encode the identical CDR3. The rearrangement joins TRBV5-4 to TRBJ1-2; D is undetermined. The V gene's germline CDR1 is SGHNT and CDR2 YYREEE (reference sequence). Trimming shortened V by 0 bases and J by 8 bases, and 5 bases separated the two germline ends. The CDR3 is made up of 11 amino acids. The CDR3 loop reads CASSLEGGYTF. In nucleotides, the CDR3 is TGTGCCAGCAGCTTGGAAGGCGGCTACACCTTC. Complete variable domain (other parts from reference TRBV5-4 and TRBJ1-2): ETGVTQSPTHLIKTRGQQVTLRCSSQSGHNTVSWYQQALGQGPQFIFQYYREEENGRGNFPPRFSGLQFPNYSSELNVNALELDDSALYLCASSLEGGYTFGSGTRLTVV.

This clone is a singleton in its sample. The chain couples TRBV28 to TRBJ1-1; D remains unclear. The V gene's germline CDR1 is MDHEN and CDR2 SYDVKM. Between the trimmed V and J ends, which lost 1 base and 4 bases, there was a span of 10 bases. The CDR3 covers 14 residues. CDR3 sequence reads: CASSLFRVTTEAFF. In DNA form, the CDR3 reads TGTGCCAGCAGTTTATTCAGAGTAACCACTGAAGCTTTCTTT.

This chain's CDR3 is CASSRDSAGNQPQHF. CDR3 nucleotide sequence: TGTGCCAGTAGTCGGGACAGCGCCGGCAATCAGCCCCAGCATTTT. V and J are TRBV19 and TRBJ1-5; TRBD1 matches at 7 bases. CDR1 and CDR2 from the germline V gene are LNHDA and SQIVND (reference sequence). V shed 5 bases and J 2 bases; nucleotides not matched to a gene: 6. CDR3 length equals 15 residues. The full variable domain, its missing parts supplied by reference TRBV19 and TRBJ1-5, is DGGITQSPKYLFRKEGQNVTLSCEQNLNHDAMYWYRQDPGQGLRLIYYSQIVNDFQKGDIAEGYSVSREKKESFPLTVTSAQKNPTAFYLCASSRDSAGNQPQHFGDGTRLSIL.

The CDR3 sequence: CASSLPGLVREQYF. CDR3 nucleotide sequence: TGTGCCAGCAGCTTGCCGGGACTAGTGCGCGAGCAGTACTTC. The genes are TRBV11-2 and TRBJ2-7, with 8 bases fitting TRBD2. V dropped 3 bases and J dropped 6; count of bases not matched to a gene: 7. The CDR3 loop spans 14 amino acids. The germline CDR1 and CDR2 sequences are SGHAT and FQNNGV.

The chain is built from TRBV18 and TRBJ2-1; TRBD1 aligns across 10 bases. In germline, CDR1 is KGHSH, CDR2 LQKENI. V was pared by 5 bases and J by 7 bases, with 5 bases of the junction left unmatched. The CDR3 sequence is 14 residues long. The CDR3 sequence: CASSSRTGGNEQFF. The CDR3 DNA reads TGTGCCAGCTCAAGCCGGACAGGGGGGAATGAGCAGTTCTTC. The full variable domain, in which reference TRBV18 and TRBJ2-1 provide the parts outside the CDR3, is NAGVMQNPRHLVRRRGQEARLRCSPMKGHSHVYWYRQLPEEGLKFMVYLQKENIIDESGMPKERFSAEFPKEGPSILRIQQVVRGDSAAYFCASSSRTGGNEQFFGPGTRLTVL.

This clone came up once. This chain connects TRBV7-2 to TRBJ2-3; 9 bases agree with TRBD2. Germline V lookup: CDR1 SGHTA, CDR2 FQGNSA. The CDR3 covers 15 residues. V was pared by 6 bases and J by 1 base, with 5 bases of the junction left unmatched. The chain's CDR3 is CASSVAGAGTDTQYF. CDR3 nucleotides: TGTGCCAGCAGTGTAGCGGGAGCTGGCACAGATACGCAGTATTTT.